Included here is one T cell receptor beta chain sequence, with context. As yet, its antigen is unknown. The data derive from a study of shared clonotypes between healthy human individuals. The method was immunoSEQ multiplex PCR; TCRdb's version includes in-frame clones alone and lacks a portion of them. The sample has around 1.1 million clones, roughly 80% seen once. Study-wide results and limits: Clonotype sharing among donors was expected to depend on sequencing depth. The study found about 5% of naive CD4 clonotypes shared across several donors.

The CD4+ fraction was divided into a CD45RA+ naive subset and a CD45RA-negative memory subset. The clonotype originates from a man younger than 35 in good health. Some clones in this sample may be carry-over from other donors' samples. Sequenced: memory CD4+ T cells from PBMCs. Subset meaning: CD45RA-negative fraction.

CDR3 sequence: CASSLEAYEGPEKLFF. The CDR3 DNA follows: TGTGCCAGCAGCTTAGAAGCATACGAGGGACCAGAAAAACTGTTTTTT. The rearrangement uses TRBV11-2 and TRBJ1-4; tentatively, D is TRBD1 (5 bases). The CDR3 runs to 16 residues. The germline gives CDR1 SGHAT, CDR2 FQNNGV. V dropped 0 bases and J dropped 8 bases, with 16 bases sitting between them.